The 3 T cell receptor beta chains presented below share a single source sample, sequenced in a study of cytomegalovirus exposure and HLA in healthy donors. The PCR employed 60 Vbeta primers together with 13 Jbeta primers. TCRdb keeps only in-frame clones here, not all; method: immunoSEQ multiplex PCR. This table holds 130,000 or so clones, around 76% found once. The sequenced sample was PBMCs. The source is a male donor in good health and CMV-seronegative.

V gene TRBV28 combines with J gene TRBJ2-1; TRBD1 is a possible D gene (5 bases). V lost 3 bases, J lost 8 bases, and 8 bases lay in between. The CDR3 loop spans 12 amino acids. Germline V gives CDR1 MDHEN, CDR2 SYDVKM. The CDR3 loop reads CASSFRVHEQFF. As DNA, the CDR3 is TGTGCCAGCAGTTTCAGGGTCCATGAGCAGTTCTTC.

On this clone itself: Compared with germline, one end of the junction differs, possibly owing to a read error. Other DNA sequences of this sample code for an identical CDR3. V is TRBV6-1 and J is TRBJ2-1; 7 bases agree with TRBD2. The CDR3 runs 17 residues. Looked up from germline, CDR1 is MNHNS and CDR2 is SASEGT. For the CDR3, the DNA is TGCGCCAGCAGTGAAGTCTGGAGGAGGGAGGGATGGGACGAGCAGTTCTTC. It is translated as CASSEVWRREGWDEQFF.

The chain links TRBV29-1 to TRBJ2-6, with D unresolved. V dropped 5 bases and J dropped 1 base, with 6 bases sitting between them. Per germline, CDR1 SQVTM and CDR2 ANQGSEA. This CDR3 comprises 13 residues. The CDR3 nucleotides are TGCAGCGTTCTGAGGTCTGGGGCCAACGTCCTGACTTTC. Translation gives CSVLRSGANVLTF.